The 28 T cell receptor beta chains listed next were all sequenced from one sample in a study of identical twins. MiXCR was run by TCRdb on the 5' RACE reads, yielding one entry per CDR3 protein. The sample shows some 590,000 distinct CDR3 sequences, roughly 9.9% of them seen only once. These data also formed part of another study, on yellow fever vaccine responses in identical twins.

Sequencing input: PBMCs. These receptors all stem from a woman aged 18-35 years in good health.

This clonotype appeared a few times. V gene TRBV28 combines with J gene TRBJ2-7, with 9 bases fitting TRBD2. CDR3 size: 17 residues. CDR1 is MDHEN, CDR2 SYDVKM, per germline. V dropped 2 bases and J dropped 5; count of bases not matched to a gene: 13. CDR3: CASSLGLAIALRNEQYF. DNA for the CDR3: TGTGCCAGCAGTTTAGGACTAGCGATCGCGTTAAGGAACGAGCAGTACTTC.

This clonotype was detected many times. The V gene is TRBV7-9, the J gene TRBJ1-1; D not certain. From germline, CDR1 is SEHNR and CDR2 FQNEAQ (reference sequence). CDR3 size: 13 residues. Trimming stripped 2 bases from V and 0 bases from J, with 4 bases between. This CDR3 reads CASSLPLNTEAFF. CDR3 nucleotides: TGTGCCAGCAGCTTACCTCTGAACACTGAAGCTTTCTTT.

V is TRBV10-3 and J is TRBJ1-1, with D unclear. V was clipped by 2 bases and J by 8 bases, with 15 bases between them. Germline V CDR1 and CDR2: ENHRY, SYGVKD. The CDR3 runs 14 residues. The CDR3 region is CAISERGSGREAFF. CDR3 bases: TGTGCCATCAGTGAGCGGGGTTCAGGCAGGGAAGCTTTCTTT.

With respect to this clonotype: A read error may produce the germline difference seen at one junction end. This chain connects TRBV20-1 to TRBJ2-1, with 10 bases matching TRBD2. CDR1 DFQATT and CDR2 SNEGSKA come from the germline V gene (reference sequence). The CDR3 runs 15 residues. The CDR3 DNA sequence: TGCTGTGCTCATTTGAGCGGGAGGGCCAACAATGAGCAGTTCTTC. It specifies CCAHLSGRANNEQFF.

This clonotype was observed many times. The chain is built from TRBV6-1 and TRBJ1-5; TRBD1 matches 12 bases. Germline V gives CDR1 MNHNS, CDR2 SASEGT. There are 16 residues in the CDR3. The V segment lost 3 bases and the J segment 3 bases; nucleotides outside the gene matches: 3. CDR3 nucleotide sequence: TGTGCCAGCAGTGACCGGGACAGGGGGCTCAATCAGCCCCAGCATTTT. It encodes CASSDRDRGLNQPQHF.

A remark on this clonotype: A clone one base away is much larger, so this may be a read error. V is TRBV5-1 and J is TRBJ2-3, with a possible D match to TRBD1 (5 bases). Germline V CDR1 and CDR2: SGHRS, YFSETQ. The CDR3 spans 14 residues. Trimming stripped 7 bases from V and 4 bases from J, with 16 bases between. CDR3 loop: CASGGQGWADTQYF. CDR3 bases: TGCGCCAGCGGTGGGCAGGGATGGGCAGATACGCAGTATTTT.

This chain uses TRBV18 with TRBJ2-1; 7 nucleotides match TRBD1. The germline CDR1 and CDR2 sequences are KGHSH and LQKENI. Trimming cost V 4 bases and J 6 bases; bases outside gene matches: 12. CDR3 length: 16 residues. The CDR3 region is CASSRQGPTGSNEQFF. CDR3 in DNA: TGTGCCAGCTCACGACAGGGCCCAACGGGGTCCAATGAGCAGTTCTTC.

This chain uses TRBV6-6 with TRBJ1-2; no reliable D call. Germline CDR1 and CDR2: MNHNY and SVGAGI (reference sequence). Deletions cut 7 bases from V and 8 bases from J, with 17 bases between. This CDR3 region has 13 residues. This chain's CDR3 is CASNRQLEGGYTF. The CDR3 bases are TGTGCCAGCAACCGACAATTGGAGGGAGGCTACACCTTC.

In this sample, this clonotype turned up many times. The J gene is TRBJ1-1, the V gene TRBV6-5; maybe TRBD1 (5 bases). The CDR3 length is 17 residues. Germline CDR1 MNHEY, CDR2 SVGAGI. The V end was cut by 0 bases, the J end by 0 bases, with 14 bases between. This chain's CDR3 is CASSYSSRAIVNTEAFF. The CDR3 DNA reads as TGTGCCAGCAGTTACTCAAGCAGGGCTATTGTGAACACTGAAGCTTTCTTT.

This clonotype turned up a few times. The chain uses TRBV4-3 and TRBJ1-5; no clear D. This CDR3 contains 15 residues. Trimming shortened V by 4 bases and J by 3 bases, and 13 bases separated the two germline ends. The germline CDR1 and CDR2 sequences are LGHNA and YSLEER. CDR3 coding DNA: TGCGCCAGCAGCCCTCGAATTGCCCACAATCAGCCCCAGCATTTT. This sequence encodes CASSPRIAHNQPQHF.

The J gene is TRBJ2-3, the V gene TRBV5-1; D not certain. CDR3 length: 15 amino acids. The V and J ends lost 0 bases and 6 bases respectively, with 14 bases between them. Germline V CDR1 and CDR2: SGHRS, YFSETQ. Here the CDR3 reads CASSLVGQSVDTQYF. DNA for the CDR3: TGCGCCAGCAGCTTGGTCGGGCAGTCCGTGGATACGCAGTATTTT.

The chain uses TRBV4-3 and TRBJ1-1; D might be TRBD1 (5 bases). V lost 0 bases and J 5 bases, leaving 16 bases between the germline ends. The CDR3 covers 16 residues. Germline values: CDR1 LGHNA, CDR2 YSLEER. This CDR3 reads CASSQDAQGKKTEAFF. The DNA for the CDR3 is TGCGCCAGCAGCCAAGATGCCCAGGGTAAGAAGACTGAAGCTTTCTTT.

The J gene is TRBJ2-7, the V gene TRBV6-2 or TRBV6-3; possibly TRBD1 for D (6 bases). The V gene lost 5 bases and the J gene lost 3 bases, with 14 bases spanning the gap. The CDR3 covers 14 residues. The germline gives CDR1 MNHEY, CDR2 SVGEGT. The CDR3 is CASSKGQEYYEQYF. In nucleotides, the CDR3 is TGTGCCAGCAGTAAGGGACAAGAGTACTACGAGCAGTACTTC.

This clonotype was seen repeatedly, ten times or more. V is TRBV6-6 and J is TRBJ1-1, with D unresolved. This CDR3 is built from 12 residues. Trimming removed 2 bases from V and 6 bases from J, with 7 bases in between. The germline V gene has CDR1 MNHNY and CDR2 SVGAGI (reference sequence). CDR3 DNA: TGTGCCAGCAGTTACCCTGACTCTGAAGCTTTCTTT. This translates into CASSYPDSEAFF.

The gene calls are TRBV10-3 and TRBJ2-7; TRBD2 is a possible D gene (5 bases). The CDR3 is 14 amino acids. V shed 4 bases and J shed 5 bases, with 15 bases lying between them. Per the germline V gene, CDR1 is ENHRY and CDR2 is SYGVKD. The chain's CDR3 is CAISGPERADEQYF. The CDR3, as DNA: TGTGCCATCAGTGGTCCCGAGAGGGCGGACGAGCAGTACTTC.

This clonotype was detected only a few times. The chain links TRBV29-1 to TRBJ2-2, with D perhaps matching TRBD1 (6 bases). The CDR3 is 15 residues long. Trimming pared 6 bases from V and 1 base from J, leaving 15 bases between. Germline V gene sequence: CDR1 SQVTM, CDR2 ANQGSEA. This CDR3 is CSVHATGQNTGELFF. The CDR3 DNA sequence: TGCAGCGTCCACGCAACGGGACAGAACACCGGGGAGCTGTTTTTT.

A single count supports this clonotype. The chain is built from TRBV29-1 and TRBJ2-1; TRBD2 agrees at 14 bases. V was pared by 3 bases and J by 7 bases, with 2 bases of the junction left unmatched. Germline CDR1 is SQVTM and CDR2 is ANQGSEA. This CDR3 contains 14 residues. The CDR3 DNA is TGCAGCGTTGAGCGGACTAGCGGGGGGAATGAGCAGTTCTTC. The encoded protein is CSVERTSGGNEQFF.

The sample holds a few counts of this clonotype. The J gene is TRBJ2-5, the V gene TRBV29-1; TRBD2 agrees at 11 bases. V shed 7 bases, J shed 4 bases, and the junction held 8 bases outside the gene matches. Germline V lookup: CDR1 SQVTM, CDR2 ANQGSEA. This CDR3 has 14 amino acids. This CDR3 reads CSARSGLAGETQYF. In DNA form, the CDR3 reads TGCAGCGCTCGAAGCGGACTAGCGGGAGAGACCCAGTACTTC.

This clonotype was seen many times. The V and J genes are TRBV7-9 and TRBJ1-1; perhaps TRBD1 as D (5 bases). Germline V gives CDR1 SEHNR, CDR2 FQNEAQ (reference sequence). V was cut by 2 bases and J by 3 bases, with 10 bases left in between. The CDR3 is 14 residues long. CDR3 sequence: CASSLRDADTEAFF. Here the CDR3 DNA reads TGTGCCAGCAGCTTAAGGGACGCCGACACTGAAGCTTTCTTT.

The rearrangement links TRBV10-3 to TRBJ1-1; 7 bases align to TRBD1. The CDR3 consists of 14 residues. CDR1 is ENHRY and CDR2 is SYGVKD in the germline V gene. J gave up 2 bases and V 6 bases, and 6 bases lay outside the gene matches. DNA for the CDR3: TGTGCCATCAGGATGACAGGGTACAACACTGAAGCTTTCTTT. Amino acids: CAIRMTGYNTEAFF.

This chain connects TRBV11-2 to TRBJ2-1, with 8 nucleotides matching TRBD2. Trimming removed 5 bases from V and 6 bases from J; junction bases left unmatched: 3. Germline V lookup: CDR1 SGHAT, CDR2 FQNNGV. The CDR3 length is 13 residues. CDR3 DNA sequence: TGTGCCAGCAGCGCGGGACTAGGCAATGAGCAGTTCTTC. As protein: CASSAGLGNEQFF. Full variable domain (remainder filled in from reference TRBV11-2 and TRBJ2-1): EAGVAQSPRYKIIEKRQSVAFWCNPISGHATLYWYQQILGQGPKLLIQFQNNGVVDDSQLPKDRFSAERLKGVDSTLKIQPAKLEDSAVYLCASSAGLGNEQFFGPGTRLTVL.

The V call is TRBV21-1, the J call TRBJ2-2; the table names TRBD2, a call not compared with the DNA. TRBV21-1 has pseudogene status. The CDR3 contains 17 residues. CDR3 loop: CASSKARGRFSPGELFF. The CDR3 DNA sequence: TGTGCCAGCAGCAAAGCGCGCGGGAGGTTTTCCCCCGGGGAGCTGTTTTTT.

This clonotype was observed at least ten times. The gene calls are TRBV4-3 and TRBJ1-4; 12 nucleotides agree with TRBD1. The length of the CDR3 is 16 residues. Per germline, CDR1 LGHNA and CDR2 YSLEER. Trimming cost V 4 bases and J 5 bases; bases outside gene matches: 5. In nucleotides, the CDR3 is TGCGCCAGCAGCCTAGGGACAGGGGGCCAGAATGAAAAACTGTTTTTT. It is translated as CASSLGTGGQNEKLFF.

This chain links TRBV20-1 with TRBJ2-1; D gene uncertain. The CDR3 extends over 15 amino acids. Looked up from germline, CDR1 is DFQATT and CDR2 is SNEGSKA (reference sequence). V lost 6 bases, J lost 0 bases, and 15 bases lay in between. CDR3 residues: CSAHDLQPSYNEQFF. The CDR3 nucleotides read TGCAGTGCCCACGACCTACAACCCTCCTACAATGAGCAGTTCTTC.

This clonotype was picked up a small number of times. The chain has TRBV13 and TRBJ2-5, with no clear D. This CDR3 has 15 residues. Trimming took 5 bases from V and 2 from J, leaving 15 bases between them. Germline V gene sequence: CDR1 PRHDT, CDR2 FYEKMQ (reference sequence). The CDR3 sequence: CASSLNPAFQETQYF. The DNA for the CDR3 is TGTGCCAGCAGCCTCAATCCGGCCTTTCAAGAGACCCAGTACTTC. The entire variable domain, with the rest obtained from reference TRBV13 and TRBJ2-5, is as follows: AAGVIQSPRHLIKEKRETATLKCYPIPRHDTVYWYQQGPGQDPQFLISFYEKMQSDKGSIPDRFSAQQFSDYHSELNMSSLELGDSALYFCASSLNPAFQETQYFGPGTRLLVL.

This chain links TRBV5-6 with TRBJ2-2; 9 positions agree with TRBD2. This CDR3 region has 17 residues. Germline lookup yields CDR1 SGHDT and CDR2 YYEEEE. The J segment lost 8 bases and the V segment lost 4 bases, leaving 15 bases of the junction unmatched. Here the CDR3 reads CASSRLEGRLAGGELFF. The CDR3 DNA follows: TGTGCCAGCAGCCGGCTGGAGGGCCGGCTAGCGGGGGGGGAGCTGTTTTTT.

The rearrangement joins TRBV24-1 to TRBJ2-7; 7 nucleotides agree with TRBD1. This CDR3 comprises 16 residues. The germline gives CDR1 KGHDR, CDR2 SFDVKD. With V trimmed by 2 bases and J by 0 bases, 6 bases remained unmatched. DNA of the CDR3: TGTGCCACCAGTGATTCGGGGACAGTAAGCTCCTACGAGCAGTACTTC. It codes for CATSDSGTVSSYEQYF.

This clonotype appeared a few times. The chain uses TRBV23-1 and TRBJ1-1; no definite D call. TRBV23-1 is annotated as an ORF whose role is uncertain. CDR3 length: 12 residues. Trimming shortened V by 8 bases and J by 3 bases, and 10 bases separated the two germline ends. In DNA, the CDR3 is TGCGCCAGCCCCCATATAGACACTGAAGCTTTCTTT. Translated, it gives CASPHIDTEAFF.